One sample yielded the 27 T cell receptor beta chains listed below, sequenced in a study of cytomegalovirus exposure and HLA in healthy donors. Assay used: immunoSEQ multiplex PCR; TCRdb lists only in-frame clones, some missing. The table shows around 130,000 clones, with 85% to 90% occurring only once. Specimen: PBMCs. The receptors were gathered from a woman aged 25 to 39 in good health and CMV-seronegative.

This chain uses TRBV6-5 with TRBJ1-5, with TRBD1 matching 11 bases. This CDR3 is 14 amino acids long. Germline V gene sequence: CDR1 MNHEY, CDR2 SVGAGI. The V segment lost 5 bases and the J segment 6 bases; nucleotides outside the gene matches: 3. The CDR3 DNA follows: TGTGCCAGCAGTAGGACAGGGGGCAGTCAGCCCCAGCATTTT. The encoded protein is CASSRTGGSQPQHF.

The chain links TRBV30 to TRBJ1-1; a weak D match, TRBD1 (6 bases). CDR1 is GTSNPN, CDR2 SVGIG, per germline (reference sequence). CDR3 length: 12 amino acids. V dropped 2 bases and J dropped 6 bases, with 10 bases sitting between them. The CDR3 reads CAWSRGAPEAFF. For the CDR3, the DNA is TGTGCCTGGAGTCGGGGGGCTCCTGAAGCTTTCTTT.

Note on this clone: An end of the junction does not agree with germline; a read error may underlie this. The chain links TRBV4-1 to TRBJ2-5; D perhaps matches TRBD1 (5 bases). The germline V gene has CDR1 MGHRA and CDR2 YSYEKL. This CDR3 has 16 residues. The CDR3 nucleotides read TGCGCCAGCAGCCCAACAGGTCCCCAACCCGGAGAGGCCCAGTACTTC. Its protein is CASSPTGPQPGEAQYF.

The V call is TRBV30, the J call TRBJ1-4; tentative D call: TRBD1 (6 bases). Trimming removed 2 bases from V and 1 base from J, with 14 bases in between. From germline, CDR1 is GTSNPN and CDR2 SVGIG (reference sequence). This CDR3 has 16 amino acids. The CDR3 here is CAWSSTYRVTNEKLFF. The CDR3 DNA sequence: TGTGCCTGGAGTTCTACCTACAGGGTAACTAATGAAAAACTGTTTTTT. The full variable domain, completed using reference TRBV30 and TRBJ1-4, is SQTIHQWPATLVQPVGSPLSLECTVEGTSNPNLYWYRQAAGRGLQLLFYSVGIGQISSEVPQNLSASRPQDRQFILSSKKLLLSDSGFYLCAWSSTYRVTNEKLFFGSGTQLSVL.

This sequence joins TRBV4-2 and TRBJ2-1, with D perhaps matching TRBD1 (5 bases). Trimming removed 4 bases from V and 0 bases from J, with 31 bases in between. This CDR3 region has 22 residues. Germline CDR1 is LGHNA and CDR2 is YNFKEQ. As DNA, the CDR3 is TGTGCCAGCAGCCTCGGCCGAAAAACATATGCAGGGTCCCAGATCTCCTACAATGAGCAGTTCTTC. Protein sequence: CASSLGRKTYAGSQISYNEQFF.

The chain recombines TRBV10-3 with TRBJ1-2; perhaps TRBD1 as D (5 bases). The CDR3 length is 10 residues. Per germline, CDR1 ENHRY and CDR2 SYGVKD. V gave up 10 bases and J gave up 4 bases, with 7 bases separating them. The CDR3: CATQGYGYTF. The CDR3 DNA is TGTGCCACCCAGGGCTATGGCTACACCTTC.

The chain employs TRBV9 and TRBJ2-3; D might be TRBD2 (5 bases). The CDR3 has 14 residues. Trimming took off 4 bases at V and 8 bases at J, with 17 bases between the two ends. Germline V lookup: CDR1 SGDLS, CDR2 YYNGEE. CDR3: CASSPRGDGGTQYF. CDR3 DNA: TGTGCCAGCAGCCCTCGGGGAGACGGAGGTACGCAGTATTTT.

The chain recombines TRBV2 with TRBJ1-2; perhaps TRBD1 as D (6 bases). There are 11 residues in the CDR3. V lost 8 bases and J lost 7, with 11 bases in between. Germline V CDR1 and CDR2: SNHLY, FYNNEI. This CDR3 reads CASQQGSGYTF. CDR3 in DNA: TGTGCCAGCCAGCAGGGGTCTGGCTACACCTTC. The variable domain in full, with the rest retrieved from reference TRBV2 and TRBJ1-2, is EPEVTQTPSHQVTQMGQEVILRCVPISNHLYFYWYRQILGQKVEFLVSFYNNEISEKSEIFDDQFSVERPDGSNFTLKIRSTKLEDSAMYFCASQQGSGYTFGSGTRLTVV.

CDR3 sequence: CASSESPATNEKLFF. As DNA, the CDR3 is TGTGCCAGCAGTGAAAGCCCCGCAACTAATGAAAAACTGTTTTTT. The rearrangement uses TRBV6-1 and TRBJ1-4; D is unresolved. Trimming removed 2 bases from V and 0 bases from J, with 7 bases in between. The CDR3 loop spans 15 amino acids. Germline CDR1 reads MNHNS; CDR2 reads SASEGT.

The chain carries TRBV30 and TRBJ1-5; 9 bases match TRBD1. Germline trimming cut 4 bases from V and 2 bases from J; bases unmatched to any gene: 9. CDR1 and CDR2 (germline): GTSNPN, SVGIG (reference sequence). The CDR3 is made up of 16 amino acids. CDR3 nucleotides: TGTGCCTGGAAAGACAGGGGGAATAAGGGCAATCAGCCCCAGCATTTT. Protein product: CAWKDRGNKGNQPQHF. Full variable domain (missing parts from reference TRBV30 and TRBJ1-5): SQTIHQWPATLVQPVGSPLSLECTVEGTSNPNLYWYRQAAGRGLQLLFYSVGIGQISSEVPQNLSASRPQDRQFILSSKKLLLSDSGFYLCAWKDRGNKGNQPQHFGDGTRLSIL.

The rearrangement links TRBV9 to TRBJ1-2; no firm D call. Trimming shortened V by 3 bases and J by 7 bases, and 16 bases separated the two germline ends. Germline values: CDR1 SGDLS, CDR2 YYNGEE. The CDR3 has 14 amino acids. This chain's CDR3 is CASSADLSRVGYTF. DNA of the CDR3: TGTGCCAGCAGCGCCGACCTCTCCCGGGTTGGCTACACCTTC.

There are a few counts of this clone. This chain uses TRBV5-1 with TRBJ2-2, with 8 bases that match TRBD2. Unmatched junction bases numbered 6, after V lost 1 base and J lost 4 bases. Germline V gene sequence: CDR1 SGHRS, CDR2 YFSETQ. The CDR3 spans 16 residues. The CDR3 reads CASSLTGTSGTGELFF. For the CDR3, the DNA is TGCGCCAGCAGCTTGACCGGGACTAGTGGCACCGGGGAGCTGTTTTTT.

The rearrangement uses TRBV4-3 and TRBJ2-1, with D maybe TRBD1 (7 bases). This CDR3 contains 14 residues. V was cut by 6 bases and J by 6 bases, with 15 bases left in between. Looked up from germline, CDR1 is LGHNA and CDR2 is YSLEER. This chain's CDR3 is CASSQTGRINEQFF. CDR3 bases: TGCGCCAGCAGTCAGACAGGGAGGATCAATGAGCAGTTCTTC.

This chain connects TRBV9 to TRBJ2-7, with D tentatively TRBD2 (5 bases). CDR1 is SGDLS and CDR2 is YYNGEE in the germline V gene. The CDR3 is made up of 14 amino acids. Trimming removed 0 bases at V and 4 bases at J, with 11 bases between. The CDR3 coding sequence is TGTGCCAGCAGCGTAGGAGGGATCTCTTACGAGCAGTACTTC. Amino acids: CASSVGGISYEQYF.

With respect to this clone: A read error may produce the germline difference seen at one junction end. This chain joins TRBV5-5 and TRBJ1-2; D is uncertain. This CDR3 region has 11 residues. CDR1 and CDR2 (germline): SGHKS, YYEKEE (reference sequence). CDR3 amino acids: CASSLDYGHTF. The CDR3 DNA is TGTGCCAGCAGCTTGGATTATGGCCACACCTTC.

This sequence joins TRBV11-2 and TRBJ2-2, with D possibly matching TRBD2 (7 bases). CDR1 is SGHAT and CDR2 is FQNNGV in the germline V gene. This CDR3 spans 17 amino acids. Trimming took 1 base from V and 9 from J, leaving 21 bases between them. In DNA, the CDR3 is TGTGCCAGCAGCTTAGGAGGGCGGGGGCCAAGCACGCGGGAGCTGTTTTTT. As protein: CASSLGGRGPSTRELFF. Looking up the rest from reference TRBV11-2 and TRBJ2-2 gives the full variable domain: EAGVAQSPRYKIIEKRQSVAFWCNPISGHATLYWYQQILGQGPKLLIQFQNNGVVDDSQLPKDRFSAERLKGVDSTLKIQPAKLEDSAVYLCASSLGGRGPSTRELFFGEGSRLTVL.

This rearrangement joins TRBV29-1 to TRBJ2-7, with D perhaps matching TRBD1 (6 bases). This CDR3 is built from 13 residues. The V and J ends lost 3 bases and 0 bases respectively, with 9 bases between them. The germline V gene has CDR1 SQVTM and CDR2 ANQGSEA. The chain's CDR3 is CSVDPGDSYEQYF. The CDR3 DNA reads as TGCAGCGTTGACCCAGGGGACTCCTACGAGCAGTACTTC.

The chain joins TRBV19 to TRBJ2-7, with D possibly TRBD1 on 6 matching bases. This CDR3 contains 15 residues. V lost 10 bases and J 1 base, leaving 20 bases between the germline ends. Germline V lookup: CDR1 LNHDA, CDR2 SQIVND (reference sequence). The CDR3 DNA is TGTGCCATCTCCCTCCGGGCAGGGGTGTCCTACGAGCAGTACTTC. It encodes CAISLRAGVSYEQYF.

The chain couples TRBV7-9 to TRBJ1-1, with D uncertain. CDR1 SEHNR and CDR2 FQNEAQ come from the germline V gene (reference sequence). V lost 1 base and J 1 base, leaving 10 bases between the germline ends. This CDR3 comprises 15 residues. The CDR3, as DNA: TGTGCCAGCAGCTTAGGGGGAGATAGGAACACTGAAGCTTTCTTT. Encoded protein: CASSLGGDRNTEAFF.

J is TRBJ2-7 and V is TRBV11-2; D is possibly TRBD1 (6 bases). The CDR3 is made up of 11 amino acids. Germline V gene sequence: CDR1 SGHAT, CDR2 FQNNGV. V lost 6 bases to trimming and J lost 4 bases, with 7 bases between them. CDR3 amino acids: CASRTGYEQYF. In DNA form, the CDR3 reads TGTGCCAGCAGAACAGGGTACGAGCAGTACTTC.

The genes are TRBV7-8 and TRBJ2-7, with D possibly matching TRBD1 (5 bases). V was pared by 1 base and J by 2 bases, with 9 bases between. The CDR3 contains 14 residues. Germline assignment: CDR1 SGHVS and CDR2 FQNEAQ. The CDR3 spells CASSLEQATYEQYF. The CDR3 DNA reads TGTGCCAGCAGCTTAGAACAGGCCACCTACGAGCAGTACTTC.

The chain combines TRBV19 with TRBJ1-2; a weak D match, TRBD1 (5 bases). Germline CDR1 is LNHDA and CDR2 is SQIVND (reference sequence). The CDR3 has 12 residues. V shed 5 bases and J shed 7 bases, with 11 bases lying between them. CDR3 amino acids: CASSYDRGGYTF. The CDR3 region has the DNA TGTGCCAGTAGTTACGACAGAGGTGGCTACACCTTC.

J is TRBJ1-1 and V is TRBV5-6; D is undetermined. The CDR3 runs 14 residues. Germline V gives CDR1 SGHDT, CDR2 YYEEEE. V was clipped by 0 bases and J by 4 bases, with 10 bases between them. The CDR3 DNA sequence: TGTGCCAGCAGCTTGGAACAGATTAGCACTGAAGCTTTCTTT. It translates to CASSLEQISTEAFF.

The chain is built from TRBV12-5 and TRBJ1-1, with D unresolved. The germline gives CDR1 LGHNT, CDR2 FRNRAP. This CDR3 is built from 18 residues. V lost 2 bases and J 4 bases, leaving 23 bases between the germline ends. CDR3 sequence: CASGLPDHSGPLITEAFF. In nucleotides, the CDR3 is TGTGCTAGTGGTTTGCCCGACCATTCTGGGCCCCTGATCACTGAAGCTTTCTTT. The variable domain in full, with the rest retrieved from reference TRBV12-5 and TRBJ1-1, is DARVTQTPRHKVTEMGQEVTMRCQPILGHNTVFWYRQTMMQGLELLAYFRNRAPLDDSGMPKDRFSAEMPDATLATLKIQPSEPRDSAVYFCASGLPDHSGPLITEAFFGQGTRLTVV.

The sample holds a few counts of this clone. The chain couples TRBV7-9 to TRBJ1-6; 9 positions match TRBD1. From germline, CDR1 is SEHNR and CDR2 FQNEAQ (reference sequence). The CDR3 spans 15 residues. V trimming: 5 bases; J trimming: 7 bases; junction bases outside the gene matches: 6. CDR3 sequence (DNA): TGTGCCAGCAGCCAGGGACAGGGTAACAATTCACCCCTCCACTTT. The encoded protein is CASSQGQGNNSPLHF.

V gene TRBV25-1 combines with J gene TRBJ2-5, with D tentatively TRBD2 (6 bases). The CDR3 contains 14 residues. The V end lost 5 bases, the J end lost 4 bases, and 14 bases lay between the germline ends. CDR1 is MGHDK and CDR2 is SYGVNS in the germline V gene. The CDR3 protein is CASSTNRDSETQYF. For the CDR3, the DNA is TGTGCCAGCAGTACAAACCGGGACTCAGAGACCCAGTACTTC. Full variable domain (rest looked up from reference TRBV25-1 and TRBJ2-5): EADIYQTPRYLVIGTGKKITLECSQTMGHDKMYWYQQDPGMELHLIHYSYGVNSTEKGDLSSESTVSRIRTEHFPLTLESARPSHTSQYLCASSTNRDSETQYFGPGTRLLVL.

V usage is TRBV1 and J usage is TRBJ2-3; the table names TRBD2, a call not compared with the DNA. TRBV1 is a documented pseudogene. The CDR3 is 17 amino acids. The CDR3 DNA reads TGCACCAGCAGCCAAGATGTCAGCGGGGGGGCGGGGGATACGCAGTATTTT. Its translation is CTSSQDVSGGAGDTQYF.